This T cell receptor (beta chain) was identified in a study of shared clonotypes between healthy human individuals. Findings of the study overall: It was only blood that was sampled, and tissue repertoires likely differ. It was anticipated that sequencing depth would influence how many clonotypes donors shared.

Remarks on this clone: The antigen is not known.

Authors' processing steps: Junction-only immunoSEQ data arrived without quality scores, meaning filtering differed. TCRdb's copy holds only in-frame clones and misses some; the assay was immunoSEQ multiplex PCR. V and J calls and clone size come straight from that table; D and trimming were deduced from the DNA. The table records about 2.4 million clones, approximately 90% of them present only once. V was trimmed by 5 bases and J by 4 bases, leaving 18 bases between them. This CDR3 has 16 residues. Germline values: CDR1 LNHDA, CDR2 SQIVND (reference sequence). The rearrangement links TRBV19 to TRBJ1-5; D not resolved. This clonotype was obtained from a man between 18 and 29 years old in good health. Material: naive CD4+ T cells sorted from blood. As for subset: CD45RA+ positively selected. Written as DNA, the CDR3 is TGTGCCAGTAGTTCGAGGACTCCAAAGCCGAATCAGCCCCAGCATTTT. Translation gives CASSSRTPKPNQPQHF.